The rows below give T cell receptor beta chains drawn from one sample of a study of human T cells and chemical hapten exposure. A single record per CDR3 protein comes from TCRdb applying MiXCR to the RACE reads. The table records about 190,000 distinct CDR3 sequences, about 22% of them present only once. The sample here was whole blood, taken in connection with sensitization to the hapten diphenylcyclopropenone (DPC). These receptors all stem from a woman aged 40 to 50 with alopecia areata. Some clones in this sample may be carry-over from other donors' samples. The CDR3 runs from the conserved cysteine through the conserved F or W.

v_gene: TRBV28; CDR3aa: CASSSGSGGANYGYTF
v_gene: TRBV20-1; CDR3aa: CSARPRGWDEQFF
v_gene: TRBV6-6; CDR3aa: CVSSFGAQGLVNEQFF
v_gene: TRBV5-6; CDR3aa: CASSLGLAGGGYNEQFF
v_gene: TRBV28; CDR3aa: CASSFLLGTPNTGELFF
v_gene: TRBV7-3; CDR3aa: CASSLTPAYEQYF
v_gene: TRBV20-1; CDR3aa: CSGNPTFNSPLHF
v_gene: TRBV30; CDR3aa: CAWDRLAGGGDTQYF
v_gene: TRBV29-1; CDR3aa: CSVCTQGSGGNEQFF
v_gene: TRBV7-2; CDR3aa: CASSLEGLAVPTDTQYF
v_gene: TRBV28; CDR3aa: CASRERRVQYF